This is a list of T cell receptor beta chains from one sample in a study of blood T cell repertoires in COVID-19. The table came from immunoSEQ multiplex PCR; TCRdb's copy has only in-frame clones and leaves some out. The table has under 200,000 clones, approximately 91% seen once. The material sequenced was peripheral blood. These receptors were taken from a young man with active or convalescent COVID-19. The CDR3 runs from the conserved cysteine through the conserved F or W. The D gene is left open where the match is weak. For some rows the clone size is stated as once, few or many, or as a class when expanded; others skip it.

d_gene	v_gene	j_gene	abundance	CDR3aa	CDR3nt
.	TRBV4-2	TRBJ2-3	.	CASTLSVREDTQYF	TGTGCCAGCACCCTAAGCGTTAGAGAAGATACGCAGTATTTT
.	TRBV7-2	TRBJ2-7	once	CASSLVAGDSYEQYF	TGTGCCAGCAGCCTCGTCGCAGGGGACTCCTACGAGCAGTACTTC
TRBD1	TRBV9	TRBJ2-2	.	CASSVFGTGSTGELFF	TGTGCCAGCAGCGTCTTTGGGACAGGGTCCACCGGGGAGCTGTTTTTT
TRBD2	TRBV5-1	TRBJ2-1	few	CASSGRGYNEQFF	TGCGCCAGCAGTGGGCGGGGGTACAATGAGCAGTTCTTC
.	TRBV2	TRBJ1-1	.	CASRDTGTNTEAFF	TGTGCCAGCAGGGACACAGGGACGAACACTGAAGCTTTCTTT
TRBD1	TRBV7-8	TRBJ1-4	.	CASSLRTGGEKLFF	TGTGCCAGCAGCTTACGGACAGGGGGTGAAAAACTGTTTTTT
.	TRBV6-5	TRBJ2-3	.	CASSYSAGASTDTQYF	TGTGCCAGCAGTTACTCGGCAGGGGCTAGCACAGATACGCAGTATTTT
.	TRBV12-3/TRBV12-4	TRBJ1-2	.	CASTKQGSGYTF	TGTGCCAGCACCAAACAGGGAAGTGGCTACACCTTC
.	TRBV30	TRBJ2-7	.	CAWSVLPLVEQYF	TGTGCCTGGAGTGTACTCCCCCTTGTCGAGCAGTACTTC
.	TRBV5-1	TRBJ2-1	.	CASGRGAFNDEQFF	TGCGCCAGCGGACGCGGGGCATTTAACGATGAGCAGTTCTTC
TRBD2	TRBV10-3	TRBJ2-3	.	CAIGGTSGGTDTQYF	TGTGCCATCGGGGGGACTAGCGGGGGAACAGATACGCAGTATTTT
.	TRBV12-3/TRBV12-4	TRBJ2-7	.	CASSLSNSYEQYF	TGTGCCAGCAGTCTCAGTAATTCCTACGAGCAGTACTTC
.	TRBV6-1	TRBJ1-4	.	CASSEAFTANEKLFF	TGTGCCAGCAGTGAAGCGTTCACAGCTAATGAAAAACTGTTTTTT
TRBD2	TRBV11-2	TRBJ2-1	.	CASSRTSGRPNEQFF	TGTGCCAGCAGCCGGACTAGCGGGAGGCCGAATGAGCAGTTCTTC
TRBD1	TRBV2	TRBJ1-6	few	CASSAQGGQRSPLHF	TGTGCCAGCAGCGCTCAAGGGGGCCAGAGGTCACCCCTCCACTTT
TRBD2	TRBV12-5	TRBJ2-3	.	CASGIGTTVTDTQYF	TGTGCTAGTGGGATCGGGACTACCGTCACAGATACGCAGTATTTT
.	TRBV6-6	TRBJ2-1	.	CASRGRGRKYNEQFF	TGTGCCAGCAGGGGCCGGGGGAGGAAATACAATGAGCAGTTCTTC
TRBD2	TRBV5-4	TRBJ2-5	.	CASSKGTSGRETQYF	TGTGCCAGCAGCAAGGGGACTAGCGGGAGAGAGACCCAGTACTTC
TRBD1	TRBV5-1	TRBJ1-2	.	CASSLGDRDHGYTF	TGCGCCAGCAGCTTGGGGGACAGGGACCATGGCTACACCTTC
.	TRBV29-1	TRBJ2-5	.	CSADSRSGETQYF	TGCAGCGCGGACAGCCGAAGTGGGGAGACCCAGTACTTC
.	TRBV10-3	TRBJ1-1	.	CAISRANTEAFF	TGTGCCATCAGCAGGGCCAACACTGAAGCTTTCTTT
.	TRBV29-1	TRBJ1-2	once	CSVGQDRGGTGGYTF	TGCAGCGTTGGGCAAGACCGGGGGGGGACCGGTGGCTACACCTTC
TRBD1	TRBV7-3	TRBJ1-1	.	CASSLGTENTEAFF	TGTGCCAGCAGCTTAGGGACAGAGAACACTGAAGCTTTCTTT
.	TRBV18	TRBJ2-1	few	CASSSSENNEQFF	TGTGCCAGCTCATCTAGCGAAAACAATGAGCAGTTCTTC
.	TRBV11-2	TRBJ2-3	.	CASSLDPRADTQYF	TGTGCCAGCAGCTTAGATCCCAGGGCCGATACGCAGTATTTT
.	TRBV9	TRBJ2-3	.	CASSSAYSGTDTQYF	TGTGCCAGCAGCTCAGCTTATAGCGGCACAGATACGCAGTATTTT
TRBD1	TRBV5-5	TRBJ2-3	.	CASSSGFSGDRGGTDTQYF	TGTGCCAGCAGCTCAGGGTTTTCCGGGGACAGGGGGGGCACAGATACGCAGTATTTT
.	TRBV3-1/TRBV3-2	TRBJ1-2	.	CASSQVRGGRGYTF	TGTGCCAGCAGCCAGGTACGGGGAGGGCGTGGCTACACCTTC
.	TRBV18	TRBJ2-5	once	CASSPDSTSQETQYF	TGTGCCAGCTCACCGGACAGTACAAGCCAAGAGACCCAGTACTTC
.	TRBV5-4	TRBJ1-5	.	CASSLQPGQPQHF	TGTGCCAGCAGCTTACAACCAGGTCAGCCCCAGCATTTT
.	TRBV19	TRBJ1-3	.	CASRHFSGNTIYF	TGTGCCAGCCGACATTTCTCTGGAAACACCATATATTTT
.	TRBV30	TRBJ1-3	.	CAWSVAGNTIYF	TGTGCCTGGAGTGTAGCCGGAAACACCATATATTTT
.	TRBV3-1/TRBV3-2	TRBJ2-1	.	CASSLSARGQFF	TGTGCCAGCAGCCTCTCGGCAAGGGGGCAGTTCTTC
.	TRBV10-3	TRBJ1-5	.	CAISEGVSNQPQHF	TGTGCCATCAGTGAAGGGGTGAGCAATCAGCCCCAGCATTTT
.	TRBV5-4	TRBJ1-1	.	CASSLPGQQNTEAFF	TGTGCCAGCAGCCTGCCGGGACAACAGAACACTGAAGCTTTCTTT
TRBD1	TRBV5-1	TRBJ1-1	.	CASSTEQGAQGTEAFF	TGCGCCAGCAGCACGGAACAGGGGGCGCAGGGGACTGAAGCTTTCTTT
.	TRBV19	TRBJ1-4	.	CASSIPSGTSEKLFF	TGTGCCAGTAGTATTCCCTCCGGGACTAGTGAAAAACTGTTTTTT
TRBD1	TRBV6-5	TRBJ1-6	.	CASSRDRGRSSPLHF	TGTGCCAGCAGTCGCGACAGGGGACGAAGTTCACCCCTCCACTTT
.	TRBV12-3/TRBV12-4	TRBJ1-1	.	CASSFSANRGVVF	TGTGCCAGCAGTTTTTCGGCGAACCGGGGGGTCGTCTTT
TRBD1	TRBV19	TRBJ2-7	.	CASSMDRGEQYF	TGTGCCAGTAGTATGGACAGGGGCGAGCAGTACTTC
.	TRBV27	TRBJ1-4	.	CASSLWLRDSGKLFF	TGTGCCAGCAGTTTATGGCTCAGGGATTCGGGAAAACTGTTTTTT
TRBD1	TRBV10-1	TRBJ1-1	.	CASRSKNRRTGVYTNTEAFF	TGCGCCAGCAGATCTAAAAATCGACGGACAGGGGTTTACACGAACACTGAAGCTTTCTTT
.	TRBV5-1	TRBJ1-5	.	CASSLGDSENQPQHF	TGCGCCAGCAGCTTGGGTGACAGTGAAAATCAGCCCCAGCATTTT
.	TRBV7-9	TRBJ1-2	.	CASSRGQFSGYTF	TGTGCCAGCAGCCGCGGACAGTTCTCTGGCTACACCTTC
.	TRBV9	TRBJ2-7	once	CASSVDLGAYEQYF	TGTGCCAGCAGCGTAGATCTAGGGGCCTACGAGCAGTACTTC
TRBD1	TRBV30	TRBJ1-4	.	CAFSSGHRGDEKLFF	TGTGCCTTCTCTTCGGGGCACAGGGGGGATGAAAAACTGTTTTTT
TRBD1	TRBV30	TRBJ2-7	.	CACHGTGAYEQYF	TGTGCCTGTCACGGGACAGGAGCCTACGAGCAGTACTTC
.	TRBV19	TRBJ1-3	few	CASSIDISGNTIYF	TGTGCCAGTAGTATTGACATCTCTGGAAACACCATATATTTT
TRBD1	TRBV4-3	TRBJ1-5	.	CASSQVRSDRVHQPQHF	TGCGCCAGCAGCCAAGTCAGGAGTGACAGGGTTCATCAGCCCCAGCATTTT
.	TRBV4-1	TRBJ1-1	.	CASSQGATWNTEAFF	TGCGCCAGCAGCCAAGGCGCGACATGGAACACTGAAGCTTTCTTT